Following are 22 T cell receptor beta chains from one sample sequenced in a study of blood T cell repertoires in COVID-19. Here immunoSEQ multiplex PCR was the method, and the copy in TCRdb shows in-frame clones only, minus some. The sample yields 140,000 to 150,000 clones, 80% seen once. Sample: peripheral blood. These receptors originate from a man aged 60 to 69 with active or convalescent COVID-19.

The chain employs TRBV5-3 and TRBJ1-2, with D unresolved. TRBV5-3 is given ORF status, its function remaining uncertain. V was pared by 6 bases and J by 4 bases, with 10 bases between. The CDR3 runs to 12 residues. The CDR3 DNA sequence: TGTGCCAGAAATTCGCAGCGCTATGGCTACACCTTC. Amino acids: CARNSQRYGYTF.

This chain joins TRBV19 and TRBJ2-7; TRBD1 might be the D (6 bases). CDR3 length: 14 amino acids. Germline CDR1 LNHDA, CDR2 SQIVND (reference sequence). Trimming removed 7 bases at V and 4 bases at J, with 17 bases between. CDR3 nucleotide sequence: TGTGCCAGTACTCATCCGGACAGAAAGTACGAGCAGTACTTC. This encodes CASTHPDRKYEQYF.

This clone was seen once. This chain uses TRBV19 with TRBJ2-7; 11 nucleotides agree with TRBD1. V lost 5 bases, J lost 0 bases, and 3 bases stayed unmatched. From germline, CDR1 is LNHDA and CDR2 SQIVND (reference sequence). This CDR3 is 15 amino acids long. In nucleotides, the CDR3 is TGTGCCAGTAGTTGGGGGACAGGGGGCTCCTACGAGCAGTACTTC. Amino acids: CASSWGTGGSYEQYF.

V gene TRBV12-3 or TRBV12-4 combines with J gene TRBJ2-3; 8 nucleotides match TRBD2. This CDR3 comprises 13 residues. The J segment lost 6 bases and the V segment lost 5 bases, leaving 4 bases of the junction unmatched. The CDR3 is CASSGTRPDTQYF. The CDR3, as DNA: TGTGCCAGCAGTGGGACTAGGCCTGATACGCAGTATTTT.

This sequence joins TRBV2 and TRBJ2-3; possible D gene TRBD2, 6 bases. Trimming stripped 11 bases from V and 0 bases from J, with 9 bases between. The V gene's germline CDR1 is SNHLY and CDR2 FYNNEI. This CDR3 is 12 amino acids long. The CDR3 nucleotides read TGTGCCGGGAGCGGGAGCACAGATACGCAGTATTTT. Translated: CAGSGSTDTQYF.

V and J are TRBV7-9 and TRBJ2-4, with a possible D match to TRBD1 (6 bases). The germline V gene has CDR1 SEHNR and CDR2 FQNEAQ (reference sequence). V dropped 6 bases and J dropped 4 bases, with 16 bases sitting between them. The CDR3 runs to 15 residues. CDR3 loop: CASSLMGHEKNIQYF. The CDR3 DNA reads TGTGCCAGCAGTCTAATGGGACACGAAAAAAACATTCAGTACTTC.

The chain combines TRBV5-6 with TRBJ2-5; 7 bases line up with TRBD2. J gave up 5 bases and V 7 bases, and 11 bases lay outside the gene matches. Germline lookup yields CDR1 SGHDT and CDR2 YYEEEE. The CDR3 is 14 amino acids. CDR3 sequence: CASLLAGDRETQYF. The CDR3 nucleotides read TGTGCCAGCCTCTTGGCGGGGGACCGGGAGACCCAGTACTTC.

The rearrangement joins TRBV5-5 to TRBJ2-3; possibly TRBD2 for D (5 bases). CDR1 SGHKS and CDR2 YYEKEE come from the germline V gene (reference sequence). CDR3 size: 15 residues. V was shortened by 0 bases and J by 2 bases, with 10 bases between the two germline ends. The CDR3 loop is CASSLVERSTDTQYF. CDR3 nucleotides: TGTGCCAGCAGCTTGGTAGAGCGGTCCACAGATACGCAGTATTTT.

V gene TRBV19 combines with J gene TRBJ2-7; 10 bases are shared with TRBD1. Germline V gene sequence: CDR1 LNHDA, CDR2 SQIVND (reference sequence). V trimming: 7 bases; J trimming: 8 bases; junction bases outside the gene matches: 8. The CDR3 extends over 13 amino acids. The CDR3 is CASNRDRGGKQYF. The CDR3 DNA is TGTGCCAGTAATAGGGACAGGGGAGGAAAGCAGTACTTC.

This clone was picked up a small number of times. The rearrangement joins TRBV19 to TRBJ2-6; tentatively, D is TRBD1 (5 bases). V was shortened by 5 bases and J by 1 base, with 12 bases between the two germline ends. The length of the CDR3 is 16 residues. Germline CDR1 LNHDA, CDR2 SQIVND (reference sequence). CDR3 DNA sequence: TGTGCCAGTAGTGTCCGACAGATTTCTGGGGCCAACGTCCTGACTTTC. Its translation is CASSVRQISGANVLTF.

V gene TRBV19 combines with J gene TRBJ2-7; unclear D gene. V was trimmed by 5 bases and J by 0 bases, leaving 11 bases between them. Looked up from germline, CDR1 is LNHDA and CDR2 is SQIVND (reference sequence). The CDR3 extends over 14 amino acids. CDR3 nucleotide sequence: TGTGCCAGTAGTGTTGGCTCCTTCTCCTACGAGCAGTACTTC. This codes for CASSVGSFSYEQYF.

V gene TRBV14 combines with J gene TRBJ1-4; 7 nucleotides align to TRBD1. The CDR3 runs 14 residues. V was clipped by 1 base and J by 8 bases; unmatched bases: 4. CDR1 and CDR2 (germline): SGHDN, FVKESK. In DNA, the CDR3 is TGTGCCAGCAGCCAAGTGACAGGGCGGGAAAAACTGTTTTTT. It codes for CASSQVTGREKLFF.

V gene TRBV4-2 combines with J gene TRBJ2-1, with 13 bases identical to TRBD2. Germline trimming cut 0 bases from V and 7 bases from J; bases unmatched to any gene: 3. Germline-derived CDR1 and CDR2 are LGHNA and YNFKEQ. The CDR3 has 16 amino acids. As DNA, the CDR3 is TGTGCCAGCAGCCAAGAGTTGGGACTAGCGGGAAATGAGCAGTTCTTC. This gives the protein CASSQELGLAGNEQFF.

With regard to this clone: The sample contains more than one DNA sequence encoding this CDR3. This chain connects TRBV29-1 to TRBJ2-1, with 13 bases identical to TRBD2. CDR3 length: 14 amino acids. The V gene end was trimmed by 6 bases and the J gene end by 8 bases; junction bases not matched to a gene: 7. From germline, CDR1 is SQVTM and CDR2 ANQGSEA. The CDR3 reads CSVRLAGGVDEQFF. The CDR3 bases are TGCAGCGTCCGACTAGCGGGAGGTGTCGATGAGCAGTTCTTC.

This clone was counted between two and nine times. This chain links TRBV4-3 with TRBJ2-7; no clear D gene. V was pared by 2 bases and J by 2 bases, with 7 bases between. This CDR3 is built from 13 residues. The germline V gene has CDR1 LGHNA and CDR2 YSLEER. This CDR3 is CASSQNRAYEQYF. The DNA for the CDR3 is TGCGCCAGCAGCCAAAACAGAGCCTACGAGCAGTACTTC.

The rearrangement links TRBV10-2 to TRBJ1-2, with D perhaps matching TRBD1 (6 bases). The CDR3 runs 13 residues. Trimming shortened V by 4 bases and J by 2 bases, and 8 bases separated the two germline ends. Germline V gene sequence: CDR1 WSHSY, CDR2 SAAADI. As DNA, the CDR3 is TGCGCCAGCAGTGCGGGACAAAACTATGGCTACACCTTC. Its protein is CASSAGQNYGYTF.

The rearrangement links TRBV24-1 to TRBJ2-3; D call uncertain. This CDR3 is 14 amino acids long. CDR1 KGHDR and CDR2 SFDVKD come from the germline V gene. Trimming removed 3 bases from V and 0 bases from J, with 6 bases in between. The CDR3 is CATSDPLSTDTQYF. CDR3 sequence (DNA): TGTGCCACCAGTGATCCTCTTAGCACAGATACGCAGTATTTT.

The J gene is TRBJ1-6, the V gene TRBV5-8; a possible D gene is TRBD1 (5 bases). Germline CDR1 SGHTS, CDR2 YDEGEE. V lost 2 bases and J lost 6, with 15 bases in between. This CDR3 region has 16 residues. The DNA of the CDR3 is TGTGCCAGCAGCTTATATGGGGAGGGACCTAATTCACCCCTCCACTTT. As protein: CASSLYGEGPNSPLHF.

The chain employs TRBV6-2 or TRBV6-3 and TRBJ2-3; 13 nucleotides align to TRBD2. V was clipped by 5 bases and J by 9 bases; unmatched bases: 5. The germline gives CDR1 MNHEY, CDR2 SVGEGT. There are 14 residues in the CDR3. The CDR3 region is CASSPGTSGNTQYF. CDR3 in DNA: TGTGCCAGCAGTCCCGGGACTAGCGGGAACACGCAGTATTTT.

The genes are TRBV27 and TRBJ1-2; 10 bases fit TRBD1. Looked up from germline, CDR1 is MNHEY and CDR2 is SMNVEV (reference sequence). Losses at the gene ends were 3 bases for V and 5 bases for J; bases not matched to a gene: 0. The CDR3 extends over 13 amino acids. CDR3 residues: CASSLGQGYGYTF. The CDR3 DNA reads TGTGCCAGCAGTTTGGGACAGGGGTATGGCTACACCTTC.

V and J are TRBV29-1 and TRBJ1-1; perhaps TRBD1 as D (5 bases). The CDR3 covers 11 residues. CDR1 SQVTM and CDR2 ANQGSEA come from the germline V gene. Trimming took off 6 bases at V and 5 bases at J, with 10 bases between the two ends. The CDR3 DNA follows: TGCAGCGTGAGCCAGGGTACTGAAGCTTTCTTT. Protein: CSVSQGTEAFF.

V is TRBV7-6 and J is TRBJ1-1; the D gene is possibly TRBD1 (5 bases). Deletions cut 2 bases from V and 4 bases from J, with 14 bases between. The CDR3 runs to 15 residues. The germline V gene has CDR1 SGHVS and CDR2 FNYEAQ. CDR3 nucleotide sequence: TGTGCCAGCAGCTTAAAGCAGGGCGAGGCCACTGAAGCTTTCTTT. This codes for CASSLKQGEATEAFF.